One T cell receptor (beta chain) is described in this entry. What it binds is not known. A sample-barcoded 5' primer and a J-beta primer mix were used in a second PCR of roughly 7 to 12 cycles. TCRdb processed the 5' RACE reads anew with MiXCR; each CDR3 protein has one entry. The sample carries about 1,500,000 distinct CDR3 sequences, 25% to 30% recorded once. This CDR3 is built from 15 residues. CDR1 SNHLY and CDR2 FYNNEI come from the germline V gene. The V gene lost 1 base and the J gene lost 6 bases, with 10 bases spanning the gap. This specimen belongs to a study of blood T cells in healthy people across ages. Study findings and constraints: Possibly, changes in expanded clonotypes were confounded because donor CMV status was unknown. Compared with aged donors, long-lived donors showed fewer expanded clones, suggesting selection.

The clonotype originates from a woman in her 30s in good health. The sequenced material came from blood. The rearrangement joins TRBV2 to TRBJ1-6, with D tentatively TRBD1 (6 bases). CDR3 sequence: CASSEGRGGNSPLHF. The CDR3 coding sequence is TGTGCCAGCAGTGAAGGAAGGGGGGGTAATTCACCCCTCCACTTT.